This T cell receptor beta chain originates from a study of tumour-infiltrating T cells in Burkitt lymphoma. Background on the study: Overall and progression-free survival were predicted by productive clonality.

Profiled with immunoSEQ multiplex PCR; TCRdb holds only in-frame clones, not every one. This sample has roughly 4,200 clones, with 16% found just once. This clone has more than one count but fewer than ten. The CDR3 is made up of 16 amino acids. V lost 4 bases and J 1 base, leaving 16 bases between the germline ends. Germline V gives CDR1 MNHNY, CDR2 SVGAGI (reference sequence). This sequence was found in a human donor with diffuse large B-cell lymphoma. Some clones in this sample may be carry-over from other donors' samples. The source material was tumor tissue. The chain has TRBV6-6 and TRBJ2-5, with D possibly being TRBD1 (6 bases). The CDR3: CASSSQIGQIQETQYF. DNA for the CDR3: TGTGCCAGCAGTTCACAAATCGGACAGATCCAAGAGACCCAGTACTTC.